The source of this T cell receptor beta chain is a study of T-cell memory formation after mild COVID-19. Germline values: CDR1 MGHRA, CDR2 YSYEKL. The CDR3 totals 16 residues. The junction had 7 bases not matched to a gene; V was cut back by 0 bases and J by 5 bases. Each CDR3 protein is one row after TCRdb ran MiXCR on the 5' RACE reads. The data show more than 25,000 distinct CDR3 sequences, about 16% seen once. This clonotype originated in an adult who had mild COVID-19 (a few samples of this study predate the infection). Cell type and time point are not known. V and J are TRBV4-1 and TRBJ2-5; 9 bases are a match to TRBD2. Sequenced input: PBMCs or a T cell subset sorted from them (not recorded which). As DNA, the CDR3 is TGCGCCAGCAGCCAAGATAGGGGACTAGCAGGGGAGACCCAGTACTTC. Translated: CASSQDRGLAGETQYF.